The sequence of this T cell receptor (beta chain) was determined in a study of blood T cell repertoires in COVID-19. About the research overall: Researchers got acute and convalescent COVID-19 samples from the United States, Italy and Spain.

Per the study methods: Amplification with reference gene primers provided the estimates of nucleated cell counts. TCRdb keeps only in-frame clones here, not all; method: immunoSEQ multiplex PCR. V and J calls and clone size are as listed in that table; D and trimming were resolved from the DNA. Of approximately 80,000 clones listed, under 90% were seen once; the top ten hold about 40%. The TCR sequence derives from a man at least 80 years old with acute or convalescent COVID-19. Material for sequencing was peripheral blood.

CDR3 sequence reads: CASSQTSGRWGEQYF. CDR3 DNA sequence: TGTGCCAGCAGCCAGACTAGCGGGAGGTGGGGCGAGCAGTACTTC. V usage is TRBV3-1 (or the pseudogene TRBV3-2) and J usage is TRBJ2-7, with 13 bases identical to TRBD2. Germline CDR1 is LGHDT and CDR2 is YNNKEL (reference sequence). CDR3 length: 15 residues. The trim removed 3 bases at V and 6 bases at J, leaving 5 bases unmatched.